This T cell receptor beta chain was observed in a study of PD-L1 blockade in urothelial cancer. Study as a whole: It was in the mid-2010s that patients started atezolizumab at 1,200 mg intravenously every 3 weeks. Counts from blood samples showed a median of about 150,000 T cells.

Time point here: pretreatment peripheral blood. Urothelial carcinoma affected the patients, and it was locally advanced or metastatic. This clone was seen a single time. This CDR3 is also generated by other DNA sequences in the sample. The templates were synthetic TCR analogs, and they were spiked into each PCR. Assay: immunoSEQ multiplex PCR; the TCRdb copy retains only in-frame clones and omits some. This sample has 100,000 to 150,000 clones, with 65% to 85% found just once. There are 16 residues in the CDR3. The J segment lost 1 base and the V segment lost 6 bases, leaving 4 bases of the junction unmatched. In germline, CDR1 is LNHDA, CDR2 SQIVND (reference sequence).

This material consisted of PBMCs, taken around atezolizumab (anti-PD-L1) treatment. V is TRBV19 and J is TRBJ2-1, with 12 bases that match TRBD2. This TCR was sampled from a man in his fifties with urothelial cancer. The CDR3 loop is CASSRLAGASYNEQFF. The DNA of the CDR3 is TGTGCCAGTAGCCGACTAGCGGGGGCTTCCTACAATGAGCAGTTCTTC.